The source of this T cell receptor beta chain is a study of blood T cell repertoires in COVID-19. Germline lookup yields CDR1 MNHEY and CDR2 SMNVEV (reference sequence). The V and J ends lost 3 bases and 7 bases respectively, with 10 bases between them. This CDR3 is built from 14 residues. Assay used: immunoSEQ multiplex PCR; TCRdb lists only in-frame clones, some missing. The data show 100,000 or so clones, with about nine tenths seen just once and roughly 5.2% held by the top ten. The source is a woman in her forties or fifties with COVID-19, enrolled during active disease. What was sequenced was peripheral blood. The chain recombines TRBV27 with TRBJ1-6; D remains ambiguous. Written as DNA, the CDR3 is TGTGCCAGCAGTTTGCAGTCTCGAAATTCACCCCTCCACTTT. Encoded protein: CASSLQSRNSPLHF.